A single sample gave rise to the 25 T cell receptor beta chains below, sequenced in a study of shared clonotypes between healthy human individuals (dated by TCRdb to the early 2020s). CD8 naive samples were CD45RO-negative cells positively selected for CCR7, giving a CD45RA+CCR7+ population that excluded TemRA cells. Library prep was done by the immunoSEQ multiplex PCR assay. TCRdb stores this immuneACCESS table with in-frame sequences only. Part of the clones is absent; in the studies checked, under half of the shortfall reflects unresolved V genes, and no reason is known for the rest. The table for this sample lists 450,000 to 700,000 clones; around 95% of them were counted only once. Roughly 0.1% of the sample goes to the ten largest clones. Sequencing was performed on naive CD8+ T cells sorted from blood. Read against the paper, the sample's cell subset or site label means: CD45RA+CCR7+. Source of these receptors: a woman between 25 and 40 years old in good health.

This sequence joins TRBV11-2 and TRBJ2-5, with 11 bases lining up with TRBD1. The CDR3 runs 16 residues. Germline V gene data show CDR1 as SGHAT and CDR2 as FQNNGV. Unmatched junction bases numbered 6, after V lost 5 bases and J lost 1 base. CDR3 sequence (DNA): TGTGCCAGCAGCAGAACCGGGACAGGGGGCCAAGAGACCCAGTACTTC. This translates into CASSRTGTGGQETQYF.

This clone was recorded only once. This CDR3 reads CASSKAVLSYGQYF. The CDR3 DNA follows: TGTGCCAGCAGCAAAGCGGTTCTGAGCTACGGGCAGTACTTC. This chain joins TRBV21-1 and TRBJ2-7; TRBD2 is the table's D call and was not checked against the DNA. TRBV21-1 is an annotated pseudogene. The CDR3 spans 14 residues.

This rearrangement joins TRBV5-5 to TRBJ2-5, with 13 bases lining up with TRBD2. The CDR3 loop spans 18 amino acids. The germline gives CDR1 SGHKS, CDR2 YYEKEE (reference sequence). The V segment lost 1 base and the J segment 5 bases; nucleotides outside the gene matches: 11. CDR3 coding DNA: TGTGCCAGCAGCTTGCAGACTAGCGGGAGGCCCTCTTACGAGACCCAGTACTTC. Encoded protein: CASSLQTSGRPSYETQYF.

The chain joins TRBV4-2 to TRBJ2-4; 7 bases fit TRBD1. This CDR3 region has 15 residues. The junction had 4 bases not matched to a gene; V was cut back by 2 bases and J by 3 bases. Looked up from germline, CDR1 is LGHNA and CDR2 is YNFKEQ. The CDR3 DNA reads TGTGCCAGCAGCCAAAGCCGGGACAGCAAAAACATTCAGTACTTC. This translates into CASSQSRDSKNIQYF.

In this sample, this clone turned up once. This chain connects TRBV19 to TRBJ2-3, with a tentative D call TRBD1 (6 bases). V shed 6 bases and J shed 4 bases, with 17 bases lying between them. From germline, CDR1 is LNHDA and CDR2 SQIVND (reference sequence). CDR3 length equals 15 residues. CDR3 region: CASRPTGSGSDTQYF. The CDR3 coding sequence is TGTGCCAGTAGGCCGACAGGTTCGGGGTCAGATACGCAGTATTTT.

The CDR3 DNA reads TGTGCCACCAGCAGAGACCAAGCGGGAGGGCCGCGTGAGCAGTTCTTC. Protein product: CATSRDQAGGPREQFF. The chain couples TRBV15 to TRBJ2-1; 10 bases fit TRBD2. V dropped 0 bases and J dropped 9; count of bases not matched to a gene: 8. CDR3 size: 16 residues. Germline assignment: CDR1 LNHNV and CDR2 YYDKDF (reference sequence).

The chain recombines TRBV28 with TRBJ1-4; unclear D gene. Trimming removed 2 bases at V and 8 bases at J, with 18 bases between. CDR3 size: 16 residues. CDR1 and CDR2 (germline): MDHEN, SYDVKM. CDR3 in DNA: TGTGCCAGCAGTTTAGGCGCAGGAGTCCTACACGAAAAACTGTTTTTT. Protein: CASSLGAGVLHEKLFF.

In DNA form, the CDR3 reads TGTGCCAGCACCTCTGGGGTTGGGGCTTTCTTT. This encodes CASTSGVGAFF. The chain recombines TRBV13 with TRBJ1-1; no reliable D call. Germline assignment: CDR1 PRHDT and CDR2 FYEKMQ (reference sequence). V was pared by 7 bases and J by 11 bases, with 14 bases between. The CDR3 contains 11 residues.

In DNA form, the CDR3 reads TGTGCCAGCAGAGCCCGGGACAGCCTCCAAGAGACCCAGTACTTC. Protein: CASRARDSLQETQYF. The gene calls are TRBV2 and TRBJ2-5; TRBD1 matches at 7 bases. In germline, CDR1 is SNHLY, CDR2 FYNNEI. V lost 6 bases, J lost 1 base, and 8 bases stayed unmatched. The CDR3 totals 15 residues. Full variable domain (outside the CDR3, taken from reference TRBV2 and TRBJ2-5): EPEVTQTPSHQVTQMGQEVILRCVPISNHLYFYWYRQILGQKVEFLVSFYNNEISEKSEIFDDQFSVERPDGSNFTLKIRSTKLEDSAMYFCASRARDSLQETQYFGPGTRLLVL.

The gene calls are TRBV7-6 and TRBJ1-3; D is undetermined. Trimming left V 3 bases short and J 2 bases short, with 8 bases between. This CDR3 spans 14 amino acids. Germline CDR1 SGHVS, CDR2 FNYEAQ. CDR3 nucleotides: TGTGCCAGCAGCTTGGGGTTAACTGGAAACACCATATATTTT. This translates into CASSLGLTGNTIYF.

The chain links TRBV4-2 to TRBJ2-1; D is uncertain. V was cut by 0 bases and J by 11 bases, with 11 bases left in between. CDR3 length: 13 amino acids. In germline, CDR1 is LGHNA, CDR2 YNFKEQ. This CDR3 is CASSQDGASKQFF. The CDR3, as DNA: TGTGCCAGCAGCCAAGATGGCGCGAGTAAGCAGTTCTTC.

J is TRBJ1-2 and V is TRBV6-1; a possible D gene is TRBD1 (6 bases). Between the trimmed V and J ends, which lost 8 bases and 6 bases, there was a span of 16 bases. Germline CDR1 and CDR2: MNHNS and SASEGT. This CDR3 contains 13 residues. CDR3 nucleotide sequence: TGTGCCAGCGAAGCACAGGGCTTACATGGCTACACCTTC. This codes for CASEAQGLHGYTF.

The chain employs TRBV2 and TRBJ1-5; D may be TRBD1 (6 bases). This CDR3 is built from 16 residues. Germline V lookup: CDR1 SNHLY, CDR2 FYNNEI. V gave up 4 bases and J gave up 1 base, with 14 bases separating them. The CDR3 coding sequence is TGTGCCAGCAGTGTCTCAGGACAGAGAAGCAATCAGCCCCAGCATTTT. This sequence encodes CASSVSGQRSNQPQHF. Complete variable domain (other parts from reference TRBV2 and TRBJ1-5): EPEVTQTPSHQVTQMGQEVILRCVPISNHLYFYWYRQILGQKVEFLVSFYNNEISEKSEIFDDQFSVERPDGSNFTLKIRSTKLEDSAMYFCASSVSGQRSNQPQHFGDGTRLSIL.

V and J are TRBV7-9 and TRBJ2-7; 11 bases fit TRBD1. The J segment lost 4 bases and the V segment lost 5 bases, leaving 7 bases of the junction unmatched. This CDR3 comprises 15 residues. In germline, CDR1 is SEHNR, CDR2 FQNEAQ (reference sequence). The CDR3 coding sequence is TGTGCCAGCAGCGCGTGGGACAGGGGGGTATACGAGCAGTACTTC. Amino acids: CASSAWDRGVYEQYF.

The rearrangement links TRBV19 to TRBJ2-5; D gene ambiguous. This CDR3 contains 13 residues. The V end was cut by 2 bases, the J end by 2 bases, with 6 bases between. Germline V CDR1 and CDR2: LNHDA, SQIVND (reference sequence). The CDR3 DNA follows: TGTGCCAGTAGTATACATATACAAGAGACCCAGTACTTC. It encodes CASSIHIQETQYF. The whole variable domain, remainder taken from reference TRBV19 and TRBJ2-5, is DGGITQSPKYLFRKEGQNVTLSCEQNLNHDAMYWYRQDPGQGLRLIYYSQIVNDFQKGDIAEGYSVSREKKESFPLTVTSAQKNPTAFYLCASSIHIQETQYFGPGTRLLVL.

The V gene is TRBV11-2, the J gene TRBJ1-5, with D hard to call. V was pared by 4 bases and J by 0 bases, with 10 bases between. The length of the CDR3 is 15 residues. CDR1 and CDR2 (germline): SGHAT, FQNNGV. CDR3 protein: CASSSGVHSNQPQHF. The CDR3 DNA reads as TGTGCCAGCAGCTCGGGCGTGCATAGCAATCAGCCCCAGCATTTT.

The CDR3 DNA follows: TGTGCCAGCAGACTAGCGGGAACGGTCGCAGATACGCAGTATTTT. Its translation is CASRLAGTVADTQYF. V usage is TRBV27 and J usage is TRBJ2-3; TRBD2 aligns across 10 bases. This CDR3 has 15 residues. V was clipped by 6 bases and J by 4 bases; unmatched bases: 7. Germline assignment: CDR1 MNHEY and CDR2 SMNVEV (reference sequence).

V usage is TRBV6-1 and J usage is TRBJ2-1, with no clear D. Germline CDR1 reads MNHNS; CDR2 reads SASEGT. Trimming removed 0 bases from V and 7 bases from J, with 7 bases in between. The CDR3 sequence is 13 residues long. The CDR3 here is CASSEASVNEQFF. Written as DNA, the CDR3 is TGTGCCAGCAGTGAAGCGTCCGTAAATGAGCAGTTCTTC.

This chain joins TRBV13 and TRBJ2-5; 7 positions match TRBD2. The DNA matches TRBJ2-7 better at its end, which makes the J call doubtful. The germline V gene has CDR1 PRHDT and CDR2 FYEKMQ (reference sequence). This CDR3 is built from 16 residues. The CDR3 sequence is CASSPTRASGSNEQYF. CDR3 DNA: TGTGCCAGCAGCCCAACAAGGGCTAGCGGATCCAACGAGCAGTACTTC.

The V and J genes are TRBV7-9 and TRBJ2-7; D is perhaps TRBD2 (5 bases). The CDR3 is 17 amino acids. The germline V gene encodes CDR1 SEHNR and CDR2 FQNEAQ (reference sequence). Trimming left V 6 bases short and J 0 bases short, with 21 bases between. CDR3 amino acids: CASRPARGHFSSYEQYF. The CDR3, as DNA: TGTGCCAGCAGACCTGCTCGAGGGCACTTTAGCTCCTACGAGCAGTACTTC.

This clone was seen only once. The junction does not match germline at one end; this may be a read error. This chain uses TRBV5-1 with TRBJ2-7, with 11 bases fitting TRBD2. Germline V gene sequence: CDR1 SGHRS, CDR2 YFSETQ. The CDR3 length is 17 residues. CDR3 region: CASSSGLAEKLEGEQCF. In DNA, the CDR3 is TGCGCCAGCAGCTCGGGACTAGCGGAAAAACTTGAGGGCGAGCAGTGCTTC.

The rearrangement joins TRBV29-1 to TRBJ2-3; D is perhaps TRBD1 (7 bases). CDR1 and CDR2 (germline): SQVTM, ANQGSEA. The CDR3 sequence is 14 residues long. V lost 7 bases and J lost 2, with 16 bases in between. The CDR3, as DNA: TGCAGCGCCGGAGGGGGCTGGTACACAGATACGCAGTATTTT. It encodes CSAGGGWYTDTQYF.

CDR3 residues: CASKGEREKLFF. The CDR3 DNA reads as TGTGCCTCGAAGGGGGAGCGTGAAAAACTGTTTTTT. The rearrangement links TRBV6-6 to TRBJ1-4, with TRBD1 as a possible D gene (6 bases). Trimming left V 11 bases short and J 7 bases short, with 14 bases between. From germline, CDR1 is MNHNY and CDR2 SVGAGI (reference sequence). CDR3 size: 12 residues.

The chain combines TRBV2 with TRBJ1-5; D unclear. CDR3 length equals 16 residues. The V and J ends lost 1 base and 1 base respectively, with 11 bases between them. Germline lookup yields CDR1 SNHLY and CDR2 FYNNEI. The CDR3 sequence: CASSEGPAISNQPQHF. As DNA, the CDR3 is TGTGCCAGCAGTGAAGGCCCGGCGATAAGCAATCAGCCCCAGCATTTT.

The chain joins TRBV6-4 to TRBJ2-1; possibly TRBD2 for D (6 bases). Germline V lookup: CDR1 MRHNA, CDR2 SNTAGT. The CDR3 totals 18 residues. The ends were cut back, 3 bases at V and 4 bases at J, with 22 bases in the middle. CDR3 sequence reads: CASSEGISGQHIYNEQFF. Here the CDR3 DNA reads TGTGCCAGCAGTGAGGGAATTAGCGGCCAACATATATACAATGAGCAGTTCTTC.